The clone carrying this TCR beta chain was counted once. What it recognizes is unknown. TCRdb's copy holds only in-frame clones and misses some; the assay was immunoSEQ multiplex PCR. The sample holds under 85,000 clones; roughly 85% are singletons and the top ten take roughly 4.3%. The CDR3 loop spans 15 amino acids. Trimming removed 7 bases at V and 6 bases at J, with 21 bases between. CDR1 is SQVTM and CDR2 is ANQGSEA in the germline V gene. These data originate in a study of OX40 agonist ivuxolimab in advanced cancers. Study observations and caveats: Expanded clones were, on average, more numerous in CD8+ T cells than in CD4+.

This clonotype originated in an adult with an advanced solid tumor such as melanoma, head and neck, liver or kidney cancer. The sequencing here drew on CD4+ or CD8+ T cells sorted from blood, taken in a trial of the OX40 agonist ivuxolimab. The chain has TRBV29-1 and TRBJ2-2, with a possible D match to TRBD1 (5 bases). The CDR3 loop reads CSAGEAVKGAGELFF. The CDR3 DNA is TGCAGCGCCGGAGAGGCGGTGAAAGGGGCCGGGGAGCTGTTTTTT.